Given below is one T cell receptor (beta chain) in context. Its cognate antigen is unknown. Losses at the gene ends were 3 bases for V and 2 bases for J; bases not matched to a gene: 0. This CDR3 has 14 amino acids. CDR1 is SGHNT and CDR2 is YENEEA in the germline V gene. This entry comes from a study of cytomegalovirus exposure and HLA in healthy donors. Findings and caveats of the study: What a later analysis showed was that several of the most significant clusters appeared linked to common viral pathogens. A later analysis linked a missense DCLRE1C variant to TCR beta V- and J-gene trimming. Rates of TCR association differed by HLA locus in a later analysis, with DRB1 highest and HLA-C lowest. Some highly shared sequence variants likely arose as a pipeline artifact.

The PCR had 60 Vbeta and 13 Jbeta primers. TCRdb's table, derived via immunoSEQ multiplex PCR, lists solely in-frame clones and lacks some. The sample lists around 120,000 clones, 8.5% to 10% seen once, with less than 4% in the top ten. The chain carries TRBV11-3 and TRBJ2-7; 11 positions match TRBD2. Material for sequencing was PBMCs. The clonotype was recovered from a man younger than 40 in good health and CMV-seronegative. As DNA, the CDR3 is TGTGCCAGCAGCTTGGGACTAGCGGCCTACGAGCAGTACTTC. This gives the protein CASSLGLAAYEQYF.